A selection of T cell receptor beta chains follows, all from one sample in a study of cytomegalovirus exposure and HLA in healthy donors. The table came from immunoSEQ multiplex PCR; TCRdb's copy has only in-frame clones and leaves some out. The sample gives 130,000 to 150,000 clones, around 78% of which show up once; 1.5% to 2% is in the top ten. The sequenced sample consisted of PBMCs. These receptors originate from a woman aged 18 to 35 in good health and CMV-seronegative. Each CDR3 is given with its conserved first and last residue. Fields, in order: CDR3 protein, V gene, J gene, CDR3 length.

cdr3_aa: CASSVEGLQETQYF
v_call: TRBV9
j_call: TRBJ2-5
cdr3_length: 14

cdr3_aa: CASRPTNAGGPGETQYF
v_call: TRBV12-2
j_call: TRBJ2-5
cdr3_length: 17

cdr3_aa: CASSVGGGLNNEQFF
v_call: TRBV9
j_call: TRBJ2-1
cdr3_length: 15

cdr3_aa: CASSFRGKNEKLFF
v_call: TRBV6-5
j_call: TRBJ1-4
cdr3_length: 14

cdr3_aa: CASSSREEGTDTQYF
v_call: TRBV19
j_call: TRBJ2-3
cdr3_length: 15

cdr3_aa: CASTGTSGSNEQFF
v_call: TRBV10-1
j_call: TRBJ2-1
cdr3_length: 14

cdr3_aa: CASRSSSYEQYF
v_call: TRBV2
j_call: NA
cdr3_length: 12

cdr3_aa: CASSLEGADIQYF
v_call: TRBV28
j_call: TRBJ2-4
cdr3_length: 13

cdr3_aa: CASSPDRVDLHEKLFF
v_call: TRBV18
j_call: TRBJ1-4
cdr3_length: 16

cdr3_aa: CASSQDGSSGANVLTF
v_call: TRBV5-1
j_call: TRBJ2-6
cdr3_length: 16

cdr3_aa: CASSPYPGDRNYGYTF
v_call: TRBV4-1
j_call: TRBJ1-2
cdr3_length: 16

cdr3_aa: CASSYPPRPGQPSNYGYTF
v_call: TRBV28
j_call: TRBJ1-2
cdr3_length: 19

cdr3_aa: CASSLDRYNEQFF
v_call: TRBV28
j_call: TRBJ2-1
cdr3_length: 13